The T cell receptor (beta chain) under discussion was sequenced for a study of blood T cell repertoires in COVID-19. Across the study: COVID-19 samples, acute and convalescent, were from the United States, Italy and Spain. Sources were T cells, B-cell-depleted T cells, or PBMCs; the material itself was cDNA or gDNA.

Donors were grouped by their self-reported clinical history. The germline V gene encodes CDR1 KGHSH and CDR2 LQKENI. The V gene lost 3 bases and the J gene lost 4 bases, with 10 bases spanning the gap. This CDR3 comprises 14 residues. In the original workflow: Nucleated cell number was recorded as an estimate derived from reference gene primer amplification. The protocol was immunoSEQ multiplex PCR, while the TCRdb copy is restricted to in-frame clones and leaves out a portion. V, J and clone size are taken as reported in that table, and D and trimming were inferred from the DNA itself. The sample records roughly 400,000 clones, 88% being singletons.

This receptor was identified in a woman aged 40 to 50 with acute COVID-19. Material: PBMCs or T cells enriched from blood (not recorded which). The chain is built from TRBV18 and TRBJ1-3; D unclear. The CDR3 bases are TGTGCCAGCTCACCGGACTTTTCCGGAAACACCATATATTTT. It specifies CASSPDFSGNTIYF.